What follows are 22 T cell receptor beta chains derived from one specimen sequenced in a study of T cells in Graves' hyperthyroidism and ophthalmopathy. RNA transcripts gave rise to amplified TCR beta CDR3 regions. First-round RT-PCR of the TCR CDR3 relied on the HTBI primer set. TCRdb re-called the multiplex PCR reads with MiXCR, one entry per CDR3 protein. The sample has a few hundred thousand distinct CDR3 sequences; 15% to 18% are singletons. The sample comprised blood. These receptors were obtained from a woman in her 30s with Graves' hyperthyroidism.

The V gene is TRBV20-1, the J gene TRBJ2-3; D is unresolved. V was shortened by 0 bases and J by 6 bases, with 7 bases between the two germline ends. Germline loops: CDR1 DFQATT, CDR2 SNEGSKA (reference sequence). CDR3 length equals 12 residues. CDR3 sequence reads: CSARDYVDTQYF. The CDR3 nucleotides read TGCAGTGCTAGAGATTACGTCGATACGCAGTATTTT.

The sample holds a few counts of this clonotype. The chain combines TRBV20-1 with TRBJ2-5; maybe TRBD2 (6 bases). In germline, CDR1 is DFQATT, CDR2 SNEGSKA (reference sequence). There are 17 residues in the CDR3. V gave up 4 bases and J gave up 4 bases, with 25 bases separating them. The CDR3 loop is CSAIYPPPGRGRETQYF. Here the CDR3 DNA reads TGCAGTGCTATCTACCCTCCTCCGGGCCGGGGGAGAGAGACCCAGTACTTC.

The chain carries TRBV29-1 and TRBJ2-3; unclear D gene. V gave up 4 bases and J gave up 8 bases, with 19 bases separating them. The length of the CDR3 is 14 residues. CDR1 is SQVTM, CDR2 ANQGSEA, per germline. The CDR3: CSVGKVLGAGTQYF. CDR3 sequence (DNA): TGCAGCGTTGGGAAAGTGTTGGGCGCAGGTACGCAGTATTTT.

In this sample, this clonotype turned up a few times. The chain combines TRBV18 with TRBJ2-4; D unresolved. CDR1 and CDR2 (germline): KGHSH, LQKENI. CDR3 size: 16 residues. V shed 4 bases and J shed 0 bases, with 13 bases lying between them. CDR3 region: CASSLKDPLAKNIQYF. The DNA for the CDR3 is TGTGCCAGCTCACTAAAGGACCCTTTAGCCAAAAACATTCAGTACTTC.

The chain is built from TRBV10-1 and TRBJ2-7, with 11 bases fitting TRBD2. CDR1 WNHNN and CDR2 SYGVQD come from the germline V gene (reference sequence). The CDR3 contains 15 residues. J was trimmed by 7 bases and V by 4 bases; bases with no gene match: 9. The CDR3, as DNA: TGCGCCAGCAGTGGGGGACTAGCGGCGTCTAGGGAGCAGTACTTC. It specifies CASSGGLAASREQYF.

V gene TRBV7-2 combines with J gene TRBJ1-3; D may be TRBD1 (5 bases). V lost 4 bases and J lost 0, with 10 bases in between. CDR3 length equals 15 residues. Germline V CDR1 and CDR2: SGHTA, FQGNSA. CDR3 DNA sequence: TGTGCCAGCAGCTCCAGGGACGGCTCTGGAAACACCATATATTTT. Its translation is CASSSRDGSGNTIYF.

This clonotype was seen many times. The chain links TRBV13 to TRBJ2-1; 11 positions match TRBD2. The CDR3 is 15 amino acids. CDR1 is PRHDT and CDR2 is FYEKMQ in the germline V gene (reference sequence). The trim removed 3 bases at V and 10 bases at J, leaving 8 bases unmatched. The CDR3 is CASSFWGLAEREQFF. In DNA, the CDR3 is TGTGCCAGCAGCTTCTGGGGACTAGCGGAGCGGGAGCAGTTCTTC.

Worth noting for this clonotype: Just one base apart from a much larger clone, this may be a read error. This chain joins TRBV12-3 or TRBV12-4 and TRBJ2-1; TRBD2 matches at 11 bases. This CDR3 spans 15 amino acids. The J segment lost 4 bases and the V segment lost 6 bases, leaving 5 bases of the junction unmatched. CDR3 loop: CASSKTSGVYNEQFF. The CDR3 DNA sequence: TGTGCCAGCAGCAAGACTAGCGGGGTATACAATGAGCAGTTCTTC.

The sample holds many counts of this clonotype. This CDR3 reads CAWRGFWTGTEAFF. For the CDR3, the DNA is TGTGCCTGGAGGGGTTTTTGGACGGGCACTGAAGCTTTCTTT. The chain couples TRBV30 to TRBJ1-1; D is undetermined. V lost 3 bases and J 4 bases, leaving 15 bases between the germline ends. This CDR3 comprises 14 residues. Germline CDR1 is GTSNPN and CDR2 is SVGIG (reference sequence).

About this clonotype: Given a much more abundant clone one base away, this may be a read error. The chain has TRBV3-1 and TRBJ2-5; 7 bases align to TRBD2. Looked up from germline, CDR1 is LGHDT and CDR2 is YNNKEL (reference sequence). This CDR3 region has 14 residues. The CDR3 bases are TGTGCCAGCAGCGTGAGCGGGGCACAAGAGACCCGGTACTTC. Its translation: CASSVSGAQETRYF.

This clonotype has a count of ten or more. The J gene is TRBJ1-2, the V gene TRBV12-3 or TRBV12-4, with 8 nucleotides matching TRBD1. This CDR3 is 13 amino acids long. Trimming removed 5 bases from V and 5 bases from J; junction bases left unmatched: 4. CDR3 nucleotide sequence: TGTGCCAGCAGTCCGGGACAGGAATATGGCTACACCTTC. Translated: CASSPGQEYGYTF.

This clonotype was seen at least ten times. The chain links TRBV29-1 to TRBJ2-7; 7 nucleotides match TRBD1. V gave up 4 bases and J gave up 0 bases; unmatched junction bases: 3. This CDR3 region has 13 residues. From germline, CDR1 is SQVTM and CDR2 ANQGSEA. This CDR3 reads CSVGTGSSYEQYF. CDR3 in DNA: TGCAGCGTTGGGACAGGTAGCTCCTACGAGCAGTACTTC.

The chain has TRBV29-1 and TRBJ1-3, with TRBD1 as a possible D gene (5 bases). CDR1 is SQVTM and CDR2 is ANQGSEA in the germline V gene. This CDR3 comprises 13 residues. V shed 7 bases and J shed 3 bases, with 13 bases lying between them. The CDR3 DNA sequence: TGCAGCGCTAATGGGGGTGGTGGAAACACCATATATTTT. It translates to CSANGGGGNTIYF.

This clonotype occurred a few times. The V and J genes are TRBV19 and TRBJ1-1, with 8 bases identical to TRBD1. The V segment lost 7 bases and the J segment 10 bases; nucleotides outside the gene matches: 2. Germline loops: CDR1 LNHDA, CDR2 SQIVND (reference sequence). The CDR3 runs to 10 residues. CDR3 protein: CASTGQGAFF. DNA for the CDR3: TGTGCCAGTACCGGACAGGGAGCTTTCTTT.

This clonotype occurred many times. This chain joins TRBV27 and TRBJ1-2; D is ambiguous. The V gene's germline CDR1 is MNHEY and CDR2 SMNVEV (reference sequence). The CDR3 runs 16 residues. Trimming left V 6 bases short and J 7 bases short, with 24 bases between. The CDR3 bases are TGTGCCAGCAGCCCTAGGGCGGAAGCGTTGATCTTTGGCTACACCTTC. Its protein product is CASSPRAEALIFGYTF.

Ten or more counts support this clonotype. V usage is TRBV6-1 and J usage is TRBJ1-3, with unresolved D. The CDR3 consists of 15 residues. Trimming removed 7 bases from V and 2 bases from J, with 15 bases in between. CDR1 and CDR2 (germline): MNHNS, SASEGT. DNA of the CDR3: TGTGCCAGCACTCCGACCGGGAGGGCTGGAAACACCATATATTTT. Its protein is CASTPTGRAGNTIYF.

The chain couples TRBV10-1 to TRBJ2-2; TRBD1 might be the D (6 bases). V dropped 8 bases and J dropped 2 bases, with 9 bases sitting between them. The germline CDR1 and CDR2 sequences are WNHNN and SYGVQD (reference sequence). This CDR3 is built from 13 residues. CDR3 nucleotides: TGCGCCAGCGGGGACATAAACACCGGGGAGCTGTTTTTT. Amino acid sequence: CASGDINTGELFF.

This clonotype occurred a few times. CDR3 region: CASSDSGNTDTQYF. CDR3 nucleotide sequence: TGTGCCAGCAGTGACTCGGGAAACACAGATACGCAGTATTTT. The V and J genes are TRBV6-4 and TRBJ2-3; D not resolved. Germline V lookup: CDR1 MRHNA, CDR2 SNTAGT. There are 14 residues in the CDR3. The ends were cut back, 0 bases at V and 2 bases at J, with 6 bases in the middle.

This clonotype was detected ten times or more. The chain couples TRBV5-6 to TRBJ2-2; D gene uncertain. The ends were cut back, 2 bases at V and 1 base at J, with 6 bases in the middle. CDR1 SGHDT and CDR2 YYEEEE come from the germline V gene. The CDR3 runs to 14 residues. This chain's CDR3 is CASSFYQNTGELFF. CDR3 DNA sequence: TGTGCCAGCAGCTTTTACCAGAACACCGGGGAGCTGTTTTTT.

There are a few counts of this clonotype. The rearrangement links TRBV7-9 to TRBJ2-1; no firm D call. The CDR3 has 13 amino acids. Trimming pared 1 base from V and 5 bases from J, leaving 6 bases between. The germline V gene encodes CDR1 SEHNR and CDR2 FQNEAQ (reference sequence). The CDR3 nucleotides are TGTGCCAGCAGCTTAGTCGGCGACAATGAGCAGTTCTTC. It is translated as CASSLVGDNEQFF.

The chain has TRBV20-1 and TRBJ2-2; 8 bases fit TRBD1. V trimming: 0 bases; J trimming: 5 bases; junction bases outside the gene matches: 8. The CDR3 spans 16 residues. Germline CDR1 reads DFQATT; CDR2 reads SNEGSKA (reference sequence). The CDR3 DNA sequence: TGCAGTGCTAGAGATCCCAGACAGGGGCTGACCGGGGAGCTGTTTTTT. The encoded protein is CSARDPRQGLTGELFF.

This clonotype occurred many times. The CDR3 here is CAWSGWGWGEKLFF. In DNA, the CDR3 is TGTGCCTGGAGCGGCTGGGGCTGGGGTGAAAAACTGTTTTTT. The chain links TRBV30 to TRBJ1-4, with a possible D match to TRBD1 (5 bases). Germline CDR1 GTSNPN, CDR2 SVGIG (reference sequence). The length of the CDR3 is 14 residues. V lost 3 bases to trimming and J lost 7 bases, with 15 bases between them.